Listed below are T cell receptor beta chains from one sample, sequenced in a study of blood T cells in healthy people across ages. TCRdb re-analysed the 5' RACE reads in MiXCR, keeping a single row per CDR3 protein. The table includes over a million distinct CDR3 sequences, approximately 42% detected once. Sequencing used blood. These receptors came from a woman between 18 and 29 years old in good health. The CDR3 runs from the conserved cysteine through the conserved F or W. Each record gives: V gene, D gene, clone size, J gene, CDR3 DNA, CDR3 protein. The D gene is left open where the match is weak. Clone size appears in some rows only: once, few, many, or a class for an expanded clone.

>TRBV6-2/TRBV6-3|TRBD1|few|TRBJ2-4
TGTGCCAGCAGTAGGGACAGGGGAGCCAAAAACATTCAGTACTTC
CASSRDRGAKNIQYF
>TRBV10-3|TRBD1|.|TRBJ2-1
TGTGCCATCAGTGAGTCGGACAGGGGTAACAATGAGCAGTTCTTC
CAISESDRGNNEQFF
>TRBV4-2|.|.|TRBJ2-3
TGTGCCAGCAGCCAAGATCGACAGCGCACAGATACGCAGTATTTT
CASSQDRQRTDTQYF
>TRBV29-1|TRBD2|few|TRBJ2-3
TGCAGAGAGCTAGCGGGAGAAGGGGCAGATACGCAGTATTTT
CRELAGEGADTQYF
>TRBV21-1|.|.|TRBJ1-1
TGTGCCAGCACCCACCCCCGGGACAGGGGGATTGAGGACACTGAAGCTTTCTTT
CASTHPRDRGIEDTEAFF
>TRBV30|.|.|TRBJ1-4
TGTGCCTGGAGTACTGACAGCCGTAATGAAAAACTGTTTTTT
CAWSTDSRNEKLFF
>TRBV5-1|TRBD1|.|TRBJ1-6
TGCGCCAGCAGGACGACAGGGGATAATTCACCCCTCCACTTT
CASRTTGDNSPLHF
>TRBV12-3/TRBV12-4|.|.|TRBJ1-2
TGTGCCAGCGGTATAACAGGCTCTTTCTATGGCTACACCTTC
CASGITGSFYGYTF
>TRBV20-1|TRBD2|.|TRBJ2-1
TGCAGTGCCATACCCGGGACTAAGTCCTACAATGAGCAGTTCTTC
CSAIPGTKSYNEQFF
>TRBV20-1|.|.|TRBJ2-1
TGCAGTGCGGGCGGCGGGCAGGCCTACAATGAGCAGTTCTTC
CSAGGGQAYNEQFF
>TRBV12-3/TRBV12-4|.|.|TRBJ2-2
TGTGCCAGCAGTTTAGGGGGTCCCGGGGAGCTGTTTTTT
CASSLGGPGELFF
>TRBV7-9|TRBD1|few|TRBJ1-1
TGTGCCAGCAGCCCCATCGGCAGGGGGCTTACTGAAGCTTTCTTT
CASSPIGRGLTEAFF
>TRBV4-1|TRBD1|many|TRBJ2-7
TGCGCCAGCAGCGTGGGACAGGGGGTCTACGAGCAGTACTTC
CASSVGQGVYEQYF
>TRBV6-5|TRBD1|.|TRBJ2-3
TGTGCCAGCAGTTCACCGCTAATTGGACAGGGGATTTCAGATACGCAGTATTTT
CASSSPLIGQGISDTQYF
>TRBV24-1|.|.|TRBJ2-1
TGTGCCACCAGTGACGCCGGGCCCTACAATGAGCAGTTCTTC
CATSDAGPYNEQFF
>TRBV4-3|.|.|TRBJ1-1
TGCGCCAGCAGCCAAGATAGTCGGGGCAACACTGAAGCTTTCTTT
CASSQDSRGNTEAFF
>TRBV7-2|.|few|TRBJ2-1
TGTGCCAGCAGCTTAGGGGCCTCCATCTCCTACAATGAGCAGTTCTTC
CASSLGASISYNEQFF
>TRBV4-3|.|few|TRBJ2-1
TGCGCCAGCAGCCAAGAAAGCCTAAAGATTAACTCCTACAATGAGCAGTTCTTC
CASSQESLKINSYNEQFF
>TRBV27|TRBD2|many|TRBJ2-1
TGTGCCAGCAGTCCCGGGACTAGCGGTAACAATGAGCAGTTCTTC
CASSPGTSGNNEQFF
>TRBV20-1|.|many|TRBJ2-5
TGCAGTGCTAGGGGACACCTCCAAGAGACCCAGTACTTC
CSARGHLQETQYF
>TRBV20-1|.|.|TRBJ2-1
TGCAGTGCAAACCGGGCCCTCAATGAGCAGTTCTTC
CSANRALNEQFF
>TRBV11-2|TRBD2|.|TRBJ2-7
TGTGCCAGCAGCTTAGTGGGGGGGGTAGCGGGTACCTACGAGCAGTACTTC
CASSLVGGVAGTYEQYF
>TRBV15|.|.|TRBJ2-5
TGTGCCACCAGCCAGGGGGGATCAGAGACCCAGTACTTC
CATSQGGSETQYF
>TRBV27|.|few|TRBJ2-3
TGTGCCAGCAGTCCAACGACTCGGACCGGCTTAGGGGCAGATACGCAGTATTTT
CASSPTTRTGLGADTQYF
>TRBV6-5|.|few|TRBJ1-2
TGTGCCAGCAGTTATGACAGCACTTCTAACTATGGCTACACCTTC
CASSYDSTSNYGYTF
>TRBV7-8|.|few|TRBJ1-3
TGTGCCAGCAGCTTAGGATCCGGACCCAGCGGAAACACCATATATTTT
CASSLGSGPSGNTIYF
>TRBV29-1|.|few|TRBJ2-7
TGCAGCGGAACGGACACATACGAGCAGTACTTC
CSGTDTYEQYF
>TRBV7-9|.|.|TRBJ2-3
TGTGCCAGCAGTACCGGGTACCAACTCCTCACAGATACGCAGTATTTT
CASSTGYQLLTDTQYF
>TRBV20-1|.|.|TRBJ2-5
TGCAGTGTTAGGGGGGAACGCCAAGAGACCCAGTACTTC
CSVRGERQETQYF
>TRBV2|TRBD1|.|TRBJ1-5
TGTGCCAGCAGTGTATTCGTGGCAGGGGGTCAGCCCCAGCATTTT
CASSVFVAGGQPQHF
>TRBV20-1|TRBD2|.|TRBJ2-1
TGCAGTGCTCTGACTGTAGCGGGAGGGACCTACAATGAGCAGTTCTTC
CSALTVAGGTYNEQFF
>TRBV9|.|few|TRBJ1-2
TGTGCCAGCAGCCCCCGAACAGGGCCTGAGTTTAACTATGGCTACACCTTC
CASSPRTGPEFNYGYTF
>TRBV20-1|TRBD1|once|TRBJ2-5
TGCAGTGCTAGGGACAGGGTTAAGGAGACCCAGTACTTC
CSARDRVKETQYF
>TRBV11-2|.|.|TRBJ2-5
TGTGCCAGCAGCCGCCTATCAAGTAGGGCCGAGACCCAGTACTTC
CASSRLSSRAETQYF
>TRBV4-3|.|.|TRBJ1-4
TGCGCCAGCAGCCAAGCTCCAGGTTTGGTTGAAAAACTGTTTTTT
CASSQAPGLVEKLFF
>TRBV11-3|TRBD1|.|TRBJ1-2
TGTGCCAGCAGCTTAGATCGGCAGGGGGAGAACTATGGCTACACCTTC
CASSLDRQGENYGYTF
>TRBV29-1|.|.|TRBJ1-2
TGCAGCGTTGAATGGTTGGACAACTTGAACTATGGCTACACCTTC
CSVEWLDNLNYGYTF
>TRBV7-2|.|once|TRBJ1-2
TGTGCCAGCAGCCCTATTGGTGGTGGGGTGAGTGGCTACACCTTC
CASSPIGGGVSGYTF
>TRBV6-6|.|few|TRBJ2-3
TGTGCCAGCCTCTGGCCTGCCACAGATACGCAGTATTTT
CASLWPATDTQYF
>TRBV5-1|.|.|TRBJ2-2
TGCGCCAGCAGCCACGGGACGGCAGACACCGGGGAGCTGTTTTTT
CASSHGTADTGELFF
>TRBV9|.|many|TRBJ2-3
TGTGCCAGCAGCGTAGGTACCAGCCCGGTAGCGCAGTATTTT
CASSVGTSPVAQYF
>TRBV18|.|.|TRBJ1-5
TGTGCCAGCTCAACAAGGACAGTTGAAGGTCAGCCCCAGCATTTT
CASSTRTVEGQPQHF
>TRBV12-3/TRBV12-4|.|few|TRBJ1-1
TGTGCCAGCAGTGCCGTGTACGGGGGCACTGAAGCTTTCTTT
CASSAVYGGTEAFF
>TRBV29-1|TRBD2|.|TRBJ2-1
TGCAGCGTTTCTGTCCGCGGGGGTTCTCCCTACAATGAGCAGTTCTTC
CSVSVRGGSPYNEQFF
>TRBV7-7|TRBD2|few|TRBJ2-1
TGTGCTAGCAGCCCGGGACTAGTTGATGAGCAGTTCTTC
CASSPGLVDEQFF
>TRBV5-8|TRBD1|.|TRBJ1-2
TGTGCCAGCAGCTTGTTCGGACAGGGCGGGGGCTACACCTTC
CASSLFGQGGGYTF
>TRBV7-9|.|once|TRBJ1-2
TGTGCCAGCACCGAGGGACCTTTCTATGGCTGCACCTTC
CASTEGPFYGCTF